This T cell receptor (beta chain) was captured in a study of T cell repertoires in cytomegalovirus infection. Study-level points and caveats: CMV-specific HLA-C-restricted TCR beta clonotypes dominated the ex vivo response.

V gave up 5 bases and J gave up 3 bases; unmatched junction bases: 5. This CDR3 spans 14 amino acids. CDR1 is SEHNR, CDR2 FQNEAQ, per germline (reference sequence). MiXCR, applied by TCRdb to the reads, yields one record per CDR3 protein. The table has roughly 120,000 distinct CDR3 sequences, roughly a third seen once. Regarding this clonotype: Antigen specificity is unknown.

The chain joins TRBV7-9 to TRBJ2-7, with 9 nucleotides matching TRBD1. The TCR sequence derives from a human donor in good health (CMV status not recorded). Some clones in this sample may be carry-over from other donors' samples. The material was CD8+ T cells from cultured PBMCs, obtained from culture after CMV antigen stimulation. CDR3 sequence (DNA): TGTGCCAGCAGCCCCTGGGACAGGGACTACGAGCAGTACTTC. It yields the protein CASSPWDRDYEQYF.